The rows below give T cell receptor beta chains drawn from one sample of a study of blood T cell repertoires in COVID-19. The protocol was immunoSEQ multiplex PCR, while the TCRdb copy is restricted to in-frame clones and leaves out a portion. Of roughly 280,000 clones in the sample, over 80% were seen once. Sample: peripheral blood. The receptor set was obtained from a man aged 55 to 69 who had recovered from COVID-19. Both conserved end residues are part of each CDR3.

cdr3_aa: CASSYRGNSPLHF
v_call: TRBV28
j_call: TRBJ1-6

cdr3_aa: CASSEQGYEQYF
v_call: TRBV2
j_call: TRBJ2-7

cdr3_aa: CASSYANPAGNTIYF
v_call: TRBV6-5
j_call: TRBJ1-3

cdr3_aa: CASSRSGFTDTQYF
v_call: TRBV9
j_call: TRBJ2-3

cdr3_aa: CASSFSGEVPYNEQFF
v_call: TRBV5-6
j_call: TRBJ2-1

cdr3_aa: CASSVTSYQPQHF
v_call: TRBV2
j_call: TRBJ1-5

cdr3_aa: CASSVTSGTRAYEQYF
v_call: TRBV4-1
j_call: TRBJ2-7

cdr3_aa: CASSQVGDSNQPQHF
v_call: TRBV4-2
j_call: TRBJ1-5

cdr3_aa: CASSSYRGRTQYF
v_call: TRBV11-1
j_call: TRBJ2-3

cdr3_aa: CAWSGWLAGGDTQYF
v_call: TRBV30
j_call: TRBJ2-3

cdr3_aa: CASSPRGGRGPEGELFF
v_call: TRBV21-1
j_call: TRBJ2-2

cdr3_aa: CATSEGGAGISYEQYF
v_call: TRBV24-1
j_call: TRBJ2-7

cdr3_aa: CASSLGAGQGAYTF
v_call: TRBV7-9
j_call: TRBJ1-2

cdr3_aa: CASSLLAGTGQNYGYTF
v_call: TRBV5-1
j_call: TRBJ1-2

cdr3_aa: CASSTGLGGVEQYF
v_call: TRBV19
j_call: TRBJ2-7

cdr3_aa: CASSQAPSGSSREQYF
v_call: TRBV3-1/TRBV3-2
j_call: TRBJ2-7

cdr3_aa: CASSLGQIDTEAFF
v_call: TRBV5-1
j_call: TRBJ1-1

cdr3_aa: CASRGGSNEQFF
v_call: TRBV6-6
j_call: TRBJ2-1

cdr3_aa: CASSMGRSSYEQYF
v_call: TRBV27
j_call: TRBJ2-7

cdr3_aa: CASGAGQGNQPQHF
v_call: TRBV7-2
j_call: TRBJ1-5

cdr3_aa: CASSLGAAGVNEKLFF
v_call: TRBV5-5
j_call: TRBJ1-4

cdr3_aa: CASSSGQNSPLHF
v_call: TRBV7-2
j_call: TRBJ1-6

cdr3_aa: CASSARGARETQYF
v_call: TRBV7-2
j_call: TRBJ2-5

cdr3_aa: CASSQGQGLRYTGELFF
v_call: TRBV3-1/TRBV3-2
j_call: TRBJ2-2

cdr3_aa: CASSQGISGTNYGYTF
v_call: TRBV4-1
j_call: TRBJ1-2

cdr3_aa: CASSSTGGNFYEQYF
v_call: TRBV7-2
j_call: TRBJ2-7

cdr3_aa: CATSDRTRKGDTQYF
v_call: TRBV24-1
j_call: TRBJ2-3

cdr3_aa: CASSWPNTEAFF
v_call: TRBV19
j_call: TRBJ1-1